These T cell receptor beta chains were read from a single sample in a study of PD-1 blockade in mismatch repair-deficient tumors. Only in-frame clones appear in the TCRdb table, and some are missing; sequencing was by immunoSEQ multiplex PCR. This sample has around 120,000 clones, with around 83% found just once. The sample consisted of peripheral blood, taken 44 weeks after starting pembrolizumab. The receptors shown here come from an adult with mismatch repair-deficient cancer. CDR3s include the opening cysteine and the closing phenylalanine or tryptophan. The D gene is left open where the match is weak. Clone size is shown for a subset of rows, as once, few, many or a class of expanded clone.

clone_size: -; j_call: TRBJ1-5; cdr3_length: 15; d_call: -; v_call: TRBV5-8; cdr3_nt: TGTGCCAGCAGCTTGGGTTGGGGGGAGTATCAGCCCCAGCATTTT; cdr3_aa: CASSLGWGEYQPQHF
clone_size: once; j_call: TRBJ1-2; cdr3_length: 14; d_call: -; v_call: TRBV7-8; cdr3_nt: TGTGCCAGCAGCACAAGGACAGCCAGCTGGGGCTACACCTTC; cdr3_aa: CASSTRTASWGYTF
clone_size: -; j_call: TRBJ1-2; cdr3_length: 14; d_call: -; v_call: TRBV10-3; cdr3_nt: TGTGCCATCAGTGAGATGTCAGGGAGCTATGGCTACACCTTC; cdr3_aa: CAISEMSGSYGYTF
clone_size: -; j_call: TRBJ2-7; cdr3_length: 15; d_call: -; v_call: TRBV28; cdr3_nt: TGTGCCAGCAGCCTGAGCGAGCGGGCGGCCTACGAGCAGTACTTC; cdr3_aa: CASSLSERAAYEQYF
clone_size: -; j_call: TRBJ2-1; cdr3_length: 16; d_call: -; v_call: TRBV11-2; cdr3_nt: TGTGCCAGCAGCTCCCTCAGCGGGCCAGGGCGCAATGAGCAGTTCTTC; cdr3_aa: CASSSLSGPGRNEQFF
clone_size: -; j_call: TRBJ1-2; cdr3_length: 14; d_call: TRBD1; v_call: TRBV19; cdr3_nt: TGTGCCAGTAGTATAGGGCAACAGGGGGACCGGTACACCTTC; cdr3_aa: CASSIGQQGDRYTF
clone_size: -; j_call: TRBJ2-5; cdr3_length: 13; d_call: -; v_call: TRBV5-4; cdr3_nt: TGTGCCACCTCGAATGCAGCACAAGAGACCCAGTACTTC; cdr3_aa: CATSNAAQETQYF
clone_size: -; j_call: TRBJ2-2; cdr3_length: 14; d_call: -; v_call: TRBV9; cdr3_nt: TGTGCCAGCAGCTCAACCCTAAACACCGGGGAGCTGTTTTTT; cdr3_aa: CASSSTLNTGELFF
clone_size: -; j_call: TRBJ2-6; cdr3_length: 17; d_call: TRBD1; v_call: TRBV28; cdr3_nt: TGTGCCAGCAGCTCCGGGACAGGGTTAACTGGGGCCAACGTCCTGACTTTC; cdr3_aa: CASSSGTGLTGANVLTF
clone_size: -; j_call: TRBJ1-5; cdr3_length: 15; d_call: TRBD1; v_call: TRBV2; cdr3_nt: TGTGCCAGCAGTGGACAGGGGAGAAGCAATCAGCCCCAGCATTTT; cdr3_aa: CASSGQGRSNQPQHF
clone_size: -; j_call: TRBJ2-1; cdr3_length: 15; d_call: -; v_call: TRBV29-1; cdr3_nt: TGCAGCGTTGTGTCACCCAATGCCCAATTGGGTGAGCAGTTCTTC; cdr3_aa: CSVVSPNAQLGEQFF
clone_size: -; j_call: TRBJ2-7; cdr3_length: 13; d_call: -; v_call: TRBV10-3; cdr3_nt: TGTGCCATCAGTGACGGTCTAGCGTACGAGCAGTACTTC; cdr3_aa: CAISDGLAYEQYF
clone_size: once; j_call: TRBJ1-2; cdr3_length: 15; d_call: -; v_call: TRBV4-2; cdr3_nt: TGTGCCAGCAGCTTCGTTTTCGGCAGCAACTATGGCTACACCTTC; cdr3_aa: CASSFVFGSNYGYTF
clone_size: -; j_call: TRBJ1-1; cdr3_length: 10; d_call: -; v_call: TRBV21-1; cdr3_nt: TGTGCCACCTGGAACACTGAAGCTTTCTTT; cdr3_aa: CATWNTEAFF
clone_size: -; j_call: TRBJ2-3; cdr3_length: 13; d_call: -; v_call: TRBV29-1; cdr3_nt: TGCAGCGTTAGGACTCAAAGGGCAGATACGCAGTATTTT; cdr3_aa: CSVRTQRADTQYF
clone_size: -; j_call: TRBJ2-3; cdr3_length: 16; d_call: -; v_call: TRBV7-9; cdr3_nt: TGTGCCAGCAGCTTAGGCCGTAGCGGAAGCACAGATACGCAGTATTTT; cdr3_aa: CASSLGRSGSTDTQYF
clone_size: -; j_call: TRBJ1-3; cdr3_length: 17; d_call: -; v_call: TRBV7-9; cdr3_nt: TGTGCCAGCAGCTTAGTTTCTAAGTGGCGGGGAGGAAACACCATATATTTT; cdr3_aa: CASSLVSKWRGGNTIYF
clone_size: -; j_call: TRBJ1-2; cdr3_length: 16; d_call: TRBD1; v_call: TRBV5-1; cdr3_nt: TGCGCCAGCAGCTGGAGCTACCGACAGGGTAGCTATGGCTACACCTTC; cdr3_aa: CASSWSYRQGSYGYTF
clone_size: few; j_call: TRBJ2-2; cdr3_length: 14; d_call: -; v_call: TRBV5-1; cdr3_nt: TGCGCCAGCAGCTTGGTGGCTATCACCGGGGAGCTGTTTTTT; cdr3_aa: CASSLVAITGELFF
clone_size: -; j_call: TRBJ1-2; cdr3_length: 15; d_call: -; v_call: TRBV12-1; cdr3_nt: TGTGCCAGCAGCTCTCAAGCGGACAGAGACTATGGCTACACCTTC; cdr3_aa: CASSSQADRDYGYTF
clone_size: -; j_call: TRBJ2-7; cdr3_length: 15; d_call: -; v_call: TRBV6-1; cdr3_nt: TGTGCCAGCAGTGTTGCGGGACAGAGACCCTACGAGCAGTACTTC; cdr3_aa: CASSVAGQRPYEQYF
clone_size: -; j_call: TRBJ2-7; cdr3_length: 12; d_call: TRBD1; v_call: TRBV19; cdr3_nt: TGTGCCAGTAGTGGGGACAGGGACGAGCAGTACTTC; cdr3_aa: CASSGDRDEQYF
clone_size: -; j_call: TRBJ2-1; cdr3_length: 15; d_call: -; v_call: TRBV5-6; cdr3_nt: TGTGCCAGCAGCCCCGATGTAGGGTCCTACAATGAGCAGTTCTTC; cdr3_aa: CASSPDVGSYNEQFF
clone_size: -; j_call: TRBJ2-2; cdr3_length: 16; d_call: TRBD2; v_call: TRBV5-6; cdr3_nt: TGTGCCAGCAGCCTGGCGGGGGGCAACGGGGGCGGGGAGCTGTTTTTT; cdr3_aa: CASSLAGGNGGGELFF
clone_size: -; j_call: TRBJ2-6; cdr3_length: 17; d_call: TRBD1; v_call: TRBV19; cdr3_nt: TGTGCCAGTAGGGGGGGACAGGGGGGAATCCCCACATCCGTCCTGACTTTC; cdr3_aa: CASRGGQGGIPTSVLTF
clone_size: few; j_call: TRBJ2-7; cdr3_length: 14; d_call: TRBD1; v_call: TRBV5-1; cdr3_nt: TGCGCCAGCAGCTTGGGACAGGGCAAGCACGAGCAGTACTTC; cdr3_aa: CASSLGQGKHEQYF
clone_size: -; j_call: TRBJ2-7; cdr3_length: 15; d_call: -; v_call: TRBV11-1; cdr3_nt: TGTGCCAGCAGCGATAGGGCCGCGGGGGCGTACGAGCAGTACTTC; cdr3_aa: CASSDRAAGAYEQYF
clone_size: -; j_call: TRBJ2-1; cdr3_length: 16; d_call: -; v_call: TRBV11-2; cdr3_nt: TGTGCCAGCAGCTCGGAGGAGAGGACGACCTACAATGAGCAGTTCTTC; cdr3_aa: CASSSEERTTYNEQFF
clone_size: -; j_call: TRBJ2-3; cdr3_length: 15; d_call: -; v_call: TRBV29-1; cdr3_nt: TGCAGCGTTGCTGAACACAGCATCAGCACAGATACGCAGTATTTT; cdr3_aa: CSVAEHSISTDTQYF
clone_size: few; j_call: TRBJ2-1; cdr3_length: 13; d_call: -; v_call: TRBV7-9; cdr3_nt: TGTGCCAGCCAGAGGGCCACCTACAATGAGCAGTTCTTC; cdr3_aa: CASQRATYNEQFF
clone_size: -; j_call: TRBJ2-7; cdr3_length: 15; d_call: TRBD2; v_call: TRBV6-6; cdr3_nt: TGTGCCAGCAGTTACGTGCGGGAGGGGAGGGACGAGCAGTACTTC; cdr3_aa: CASSYVREGRDEQYF
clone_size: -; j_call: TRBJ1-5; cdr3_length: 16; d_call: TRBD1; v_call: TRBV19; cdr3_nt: TGTGCCAGTACAGCATTGGGCAGGGGGCTGGATCAGCCCCAGCATTTT; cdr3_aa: CASTALGRGLDQPQHF
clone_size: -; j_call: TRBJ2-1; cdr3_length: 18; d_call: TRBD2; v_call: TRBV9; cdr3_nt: TGTGCCAGCAGCCCTGGGACTAGCGGGAGGGCCCCCTACAATGAGCAGTTCTTC; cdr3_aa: CASSPGTSGRAPYNEQFF
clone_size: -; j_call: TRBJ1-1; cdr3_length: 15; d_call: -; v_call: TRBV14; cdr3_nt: TGTGCCAGCAGCCCGACTTGGGTCCTGAACACTGAAGCTTTCTTT; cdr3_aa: CASSPTWVLNTEAFF
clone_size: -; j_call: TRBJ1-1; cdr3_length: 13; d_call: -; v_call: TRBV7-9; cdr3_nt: TGTGCCAGCCGGACAGAGGGAGACACTGAAGCTTTCTTT; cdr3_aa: CASRTEGDTEAFF
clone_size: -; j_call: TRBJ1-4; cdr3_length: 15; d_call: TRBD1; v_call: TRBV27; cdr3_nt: TGTGCCAGCAGTTTATTGGGACAGGGCAATGAAAAACTGTTTTTT; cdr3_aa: CASSLLGQGNEKLFF
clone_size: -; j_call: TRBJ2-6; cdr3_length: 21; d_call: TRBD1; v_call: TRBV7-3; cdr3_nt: TGTGCCAGCAGCTTAACGCCGGGGGACAGGGGATATCGCTCTGGGGCCAACGTCCTGACTTTC; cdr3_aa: CASSLTPGDRGYRSGANVLTF
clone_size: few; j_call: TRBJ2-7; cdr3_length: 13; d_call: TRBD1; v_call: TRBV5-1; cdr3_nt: TGCGCCAGCAGCGCGGAGACAGGGGACAAGCAGTACTTC; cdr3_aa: CASSAETGDKQYF
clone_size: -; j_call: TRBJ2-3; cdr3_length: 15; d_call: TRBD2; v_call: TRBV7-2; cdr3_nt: TGTGCCAGCAGCTACACTAGCGGGAGCACAGATACGCAGTATTTT; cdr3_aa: CASSYTSGSTDTQYF
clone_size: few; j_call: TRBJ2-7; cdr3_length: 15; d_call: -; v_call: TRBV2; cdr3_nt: TGTGCCAGCAGTCTGGCCTCGGGGGGCACCTACGAGCAGTACTTC; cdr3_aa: CASSLASGGTYEQYF
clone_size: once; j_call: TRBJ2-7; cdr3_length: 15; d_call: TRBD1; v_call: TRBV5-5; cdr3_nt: TGTGCCAGCAGCTCCGGGACAGGGGTCGCCTACGAGCAGTACTTC; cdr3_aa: CASSSGTGVAYEQYF